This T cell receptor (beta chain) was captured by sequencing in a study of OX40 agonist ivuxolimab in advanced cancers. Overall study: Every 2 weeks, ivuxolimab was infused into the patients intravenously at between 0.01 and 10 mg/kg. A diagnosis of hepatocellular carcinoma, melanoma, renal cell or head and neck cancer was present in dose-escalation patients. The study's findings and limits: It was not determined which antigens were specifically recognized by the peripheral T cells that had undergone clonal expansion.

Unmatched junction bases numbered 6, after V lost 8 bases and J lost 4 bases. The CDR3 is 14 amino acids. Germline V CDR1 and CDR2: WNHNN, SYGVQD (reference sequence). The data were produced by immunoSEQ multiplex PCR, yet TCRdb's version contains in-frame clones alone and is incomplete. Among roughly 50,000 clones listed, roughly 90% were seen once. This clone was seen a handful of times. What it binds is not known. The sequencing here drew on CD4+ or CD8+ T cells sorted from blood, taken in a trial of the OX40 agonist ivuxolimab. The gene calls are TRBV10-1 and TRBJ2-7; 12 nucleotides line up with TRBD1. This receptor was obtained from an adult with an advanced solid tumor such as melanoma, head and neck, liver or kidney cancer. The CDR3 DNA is TGCGCCAGCCGGGGGACAGGGGGCCGGTACGAGCAGTACTTC. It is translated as CASRGTGGRYEQYF.